The clone carrying this TCR beta chain came up many times. This CDR3 is 14 amino acids long. Between the trimmed V and J ends, which lost 3 bases and 3 bases, there was a span of 12 bases. This sample stems from a study of T cells after yellow fever vaccination. Study details: Fractions low in cell number were prepared with SMART-Seq v4 Ultra Low Input.

They built TCR cDNA with 5'RACE template switching, a step that put in a universal primer site and UMIs. Each CDR3 protein gets one entry after TCRdb re-called the 5' RACE reads with MiXCR. This sample has about 96,000 distinct CDR3 sequences, with 7.5% to 10% found just once. Study results and limitations: Reappearing after the booster were most of the clones from primary vaccination (96% CD4, 75% to 90% CD8). Any FACS-sorted repertoire could hold abundant clonotypes that contaminate it from the bulk population.

The source is a man younger than 35 who received the YFV17D yellow fever vaccine. V usage is TRBV12-3 or TRBV12-4 and J usage is TRBJ2-7; possibly TRBD1 for D (6 bases). The specimen was CD8+ T cells not binding an NS4B(214-222) dextramer, sorted from PBMCs, collected approximately 16 days after the first yellow fever vaccination. CDR3 coding DNA: TGTGCCAGCAGTTTTCGGACAGTTTACTACGAGCAGTACTTC. Translated, it gives CASSFRTVYYEQYF.